Listed here are 5 T cell receptor beta chains from one sample, sequenced in a study of shared clonotypes between healthy human individuals. CD45RO negativity and positive selection for CCR7 defined naive CD8 cells, a population that excluded terminally differentiated effector memory CD45RA+ cells. TCRdb's copy holds only in-frame clones and misses some; the assay was immunoSEQ multiplex PCR. The sample has about 2,200,000 clones; 90% to 95% are singletons. The sample comprised naive CD8+ T cells from PBMCs. The receptors come from a man aged 18 to 29 in good health. Some clones in this sample may be carry-over from other donors' samples.

Regarding this clone: This sample also contains other DNA sequences that code for the same CDR3. The V and J genes are TRBV11-2 and TRBJ2-1; no clear D. Germline CDR1 and CDR2: SGHAT and FQNNGV. V gave up 1 base and J gave up 7 bases, with 8 bases separating them. This CDR3 has 13 amino acids. The DNA for the CDR3 is TGTGCCAGCAGCTTAGGAGTAAGGAATGAGCAGTTCTTC. Its translation: CASSLGVRNEQFF. The full variable domain, its missing parts supplied by reference TRBV11-2 and TRBJ2-1, is EAGVAQSPRYKIIEKRQSVAFWCNPISGHATLYWYQQILGQGPKLLIQFQNNGVVDDSQLPKDRFSAERLKGVDSTLKIQPAKLEDSAVYLCASSLGVRNEQFFGPGTRLTVL.

Points on this clone: Germline is not matched at one junction end, which may reflect a read error. CDR3 sequence: CASSLDYTEQFF. CDR3 nucleotides: TGTGCCAGCAGTTTAGATTACACTGAGCAGTTCTTC. The J gene is TRBJ2-1, the V gene TRBV27; D is ambiguous. The CDR3 extends over 12 amino acids. Looked up from germline, CDR1 is MNHEY and CDR2 is SMNVEV (reference sequence).

The V and J genes are TRBV28 and TRBJ2-7, with D possibly matching TRBD2 (5 bases). CDR3 length: 14 residues. V dropped 6 bases and J dropped 4 bases, with 16 bases sitting between them. The germline CDR1 and CDR2 sequences are MDHEN and SYDVKM. CDR3 nucleotides: TGTGCCAGCAGCCTATGGGGTGGGGAGTACGAGCAGTACTTC. Encoded protein: CASSLWGGEYEQYF.

The chain employs TRBV5-1 and TRBJ1-2; D ambiguous. CDR1 and CDR2 from the germline V gene are SGHRS and YFSETQ. Trimming pared 0 bases from V and 0 bases from J, leaving 21 bases between. The CDR3 has 19 residues. The DNA of the CDR3 is TGCGCCAGCAGCTTGGTTTATGAGGCAGGCAGTGATACTAACTATGGCTACACCTTC. Its translation is CASSLVYEAGSDTNYGYTF.

The table lists this clone with a few counts. The same CDR3 arises from other DNA sequences in this sample as well. The genes are TRBV6-5 and TRBJ1-1; D is unresolved. From germline, CDR1 is MNHEY and CDR2 SVGAGI. Trimming stripped 0 bases from V and 2 bases from J, with 7 bases between. This CDR3 spans 14 amino acids. The chain's CDR3 is CASSYSIPNTEAFF. For the CDR3, the DNA is TGTGCCAGCAGTTACTCGATACCCAACACTGAAGCTTTCTTT.